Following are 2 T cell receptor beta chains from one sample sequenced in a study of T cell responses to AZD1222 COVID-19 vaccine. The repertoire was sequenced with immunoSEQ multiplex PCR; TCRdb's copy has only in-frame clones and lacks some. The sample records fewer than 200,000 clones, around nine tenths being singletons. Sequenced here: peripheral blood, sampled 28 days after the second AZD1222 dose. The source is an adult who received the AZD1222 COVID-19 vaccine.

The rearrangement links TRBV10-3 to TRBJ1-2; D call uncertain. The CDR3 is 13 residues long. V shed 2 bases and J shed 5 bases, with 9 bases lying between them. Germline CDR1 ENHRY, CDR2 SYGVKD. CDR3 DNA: TGTGCCATCAGTGAGGCAGGATTATATGGCTACACCTTC. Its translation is CAISEAGLYGYTF.

CDR3 sequence: CASSQDPRGAGYGYTF. CDR3 bases: TGTGCCAGCAGCCAAGACCCGAGGGGGGCTGGGTATGGCTACACCTTC. The chain uses TRBV14 and TRBJ1-2, with D possibly TRBD1 on 6 matching bases. Germline V CDR1 and CDR2: SGHDN, FVKESK. The CDR3 spans 16 residues. Trimming took 0 bases from V and 5 from J, leaving 16 bases between them. The full variable domain, in which reference TRBV14 and TRBJ1-2 provide the parts outside the CDR3, is EAGVTQFPSHSVIEKGQTVTLRCDPISGHDNLYWYRRVMGKEIKFLLHFVKESKQDESGMPNNRFLAERTGGTYSTLKVQPAELEDSGVYFCASSQDPRGAGYGYTFGSGTRLTVV.